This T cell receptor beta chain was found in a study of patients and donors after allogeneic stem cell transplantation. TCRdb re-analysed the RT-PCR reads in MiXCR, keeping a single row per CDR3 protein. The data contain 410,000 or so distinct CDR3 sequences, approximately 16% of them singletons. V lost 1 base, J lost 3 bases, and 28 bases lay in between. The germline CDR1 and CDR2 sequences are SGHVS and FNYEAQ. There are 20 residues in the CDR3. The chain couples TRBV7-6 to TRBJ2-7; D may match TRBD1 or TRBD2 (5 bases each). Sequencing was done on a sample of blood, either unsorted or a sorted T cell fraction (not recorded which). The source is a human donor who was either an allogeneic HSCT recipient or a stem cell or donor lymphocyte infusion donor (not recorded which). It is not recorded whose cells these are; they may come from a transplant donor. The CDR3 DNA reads TGTGCCAGCAGCTTAGTTCCGGAGAGGGCCCCCGGGACGGAAATCTACGAGCAGTACTTC. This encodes CASSLVPERAPGTEIYEQYF. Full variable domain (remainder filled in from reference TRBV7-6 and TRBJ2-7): GAGVSQSPRYKVTKRGQDVALRCDPISGHVSLYWYRQALGQGPEFLTYFNYEAQQDKSGLPNDRFSAERPEGSISTLTIQRTEQRDSAMYRCASSLVPERAPGTEIYEQYFGPGTRLTVT.